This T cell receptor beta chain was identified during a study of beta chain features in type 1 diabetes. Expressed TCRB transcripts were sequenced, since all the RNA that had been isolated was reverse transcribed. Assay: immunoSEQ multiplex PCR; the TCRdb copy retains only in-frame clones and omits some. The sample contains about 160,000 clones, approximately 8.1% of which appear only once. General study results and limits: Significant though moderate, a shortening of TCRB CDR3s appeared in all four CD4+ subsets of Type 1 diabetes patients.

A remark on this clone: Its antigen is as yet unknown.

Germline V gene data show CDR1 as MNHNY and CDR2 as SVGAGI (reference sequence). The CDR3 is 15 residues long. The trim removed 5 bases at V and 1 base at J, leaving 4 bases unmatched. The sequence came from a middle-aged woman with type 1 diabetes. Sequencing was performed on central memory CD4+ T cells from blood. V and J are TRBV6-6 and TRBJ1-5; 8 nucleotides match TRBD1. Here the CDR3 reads CASSHRDRSNQPQHF. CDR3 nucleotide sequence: TGTGCCAGCAGTCACCGGGACAGGAGCAATCAGCCCCAGCATTTT.